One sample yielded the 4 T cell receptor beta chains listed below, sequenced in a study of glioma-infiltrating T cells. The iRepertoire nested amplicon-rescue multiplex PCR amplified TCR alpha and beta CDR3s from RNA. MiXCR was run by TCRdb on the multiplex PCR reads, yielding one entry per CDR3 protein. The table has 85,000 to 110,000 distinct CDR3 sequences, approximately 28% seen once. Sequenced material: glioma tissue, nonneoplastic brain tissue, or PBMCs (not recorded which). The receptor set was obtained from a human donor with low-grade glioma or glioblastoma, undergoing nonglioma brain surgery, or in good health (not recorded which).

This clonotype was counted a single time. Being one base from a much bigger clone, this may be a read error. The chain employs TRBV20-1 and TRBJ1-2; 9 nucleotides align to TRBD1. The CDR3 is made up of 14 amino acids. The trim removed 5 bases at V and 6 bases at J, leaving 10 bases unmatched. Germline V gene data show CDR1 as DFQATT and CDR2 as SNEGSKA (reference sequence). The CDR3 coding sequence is TGCAGTGCTTGGAGACAGGGGGGAGGTAATGGCTACACCTTC. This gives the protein CSAWRQGGGNGYTF.

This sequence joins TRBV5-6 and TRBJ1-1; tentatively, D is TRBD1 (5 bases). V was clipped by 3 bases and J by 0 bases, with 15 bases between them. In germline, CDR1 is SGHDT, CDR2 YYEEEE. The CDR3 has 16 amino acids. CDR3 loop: CASSSSRRAVNTEAFF. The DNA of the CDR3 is TGTGCCAGCAGCTCGTCACGCAGGGCAGTGAACACTGAAGCTTTCTTT.

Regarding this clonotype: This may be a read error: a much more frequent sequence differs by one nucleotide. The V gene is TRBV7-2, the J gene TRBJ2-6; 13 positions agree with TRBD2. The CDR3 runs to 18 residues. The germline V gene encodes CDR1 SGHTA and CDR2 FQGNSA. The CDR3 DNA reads TGTGCCAGCAGCCTAAAACTAGCGGGGGGGACTGGGACCAACGTCCTGACTTTC. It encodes CASSLKLAGGTGTNVLTF.

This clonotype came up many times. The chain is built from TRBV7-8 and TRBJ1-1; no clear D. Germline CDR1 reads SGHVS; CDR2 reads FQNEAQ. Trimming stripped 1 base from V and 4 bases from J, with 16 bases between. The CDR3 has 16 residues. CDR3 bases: TGTGCCAGCAGCTTAGGAGTGGCCCCCGAGAGCACTGAAGCTTTCTTT. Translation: CASSLGVAPESTEAFF.